Listed below are T cell receptor beta chains from one sample, sequenced in a study of patients and donors after allogeneic stem cell transplantation. MiXCR, applied by TCRdb to the RT-PCR reads, yields one record per CDR3 protein. The sample shows some 230,000 distinct CDR3 sequences, around an eighth of them seen only once. What was sequenced was blood, either unsorted or a sorted T cell fraction (not recorded which). These receptors were obtained from a human donor who was either an allogeneic HSCT recipient or a stem cell or donor lymphocyte infusion donor (not recorded which). It is not recorded whose cells these are; they may come from a transplant donor. Both conserved end residues are part of each CDR3. A D gene is named only where the DNA matches it firmly. Clone sizes are given selectively: once, few, many, or a class where the clone is expanded.

clone_size j_call v_call d_call cdr3_nt cdr3_aa
many TRBJ1-2 TRBV7-9 - TGTGCCAGCAGCCCGAGCGGGGCGCGGGGCTATGGCTACACCTTC CASSPSGARGYGYTF
- TRBJ1-6 TRBV20-1 - TGCAGTGCTGGAGATCTAATGGAGGGTTTGACAAGGTCACCCCTCCACTTT CSAGDLMEGLTRSPLHF
few TRBJ1-4 TRBV25-1 - TGTGCCAGCAGTGAAGGGGGCAGCAATGAAAAACTGTTTTTT CASSEGGSNEKLFF
- TRBJ2-2 TRBV5-1 - TGCGCCAGCAGCTATCCCGCGAACACCGGGGAGCTGTTTTTT CASSYPANTGELFF
- TRBJ2-7 TRBV12-3/TRBV12-4 TRBD2 TGTGCCAGCAGCTTCGGGGGGGCCGTCGAATTACGAGCCTACGAGCAGTACTTC CASSFGGAVELRAYEQYF
few TRBJ2-7 TRBV11-3 TRBD1 TGTGCCAGCAGCCCCCGGGACAGTCTCTACGAGCAGTACTTC CASSPRDSLYEQYF
- TRBJ2-5 TRBV14 - TGTGCCAGCAGCCAAGCGGACGGCGCCGGGACCCAGTACTTC CASSQADGAGTQYF
- TRBJ2-1 TRBV11-2 - TGTGCCAGCAGCCCCCTAGCTAGGGTCGAGCAGTTCTTC CASSPLARVEQFF
- TRBJ1-5 TRBV20-1 - TGCAGTGCTAGAGATCGCAGCTCTCAGCCCCAGCATTTT CSARDRSSQPQHF
- TRBJ1-2 TRBV2 - TGTGCCAGCAGTGAAGTAAACGTCGATGGCTACACCTTC CASSEVNVDGYTF
many TRBJ1-1 TRBV18 - TGTGCCAGCTCACCACCGGGGAGGAACACTGAAGCTTTCTTT CASSPPGRNTEAFF
few TRBJ1-3 TRBV2 - TGTGCCAGCAAGGTGGGCAGGCTGTCTGGAAACACCATATATTTT CASKVGRLSGNTIYF